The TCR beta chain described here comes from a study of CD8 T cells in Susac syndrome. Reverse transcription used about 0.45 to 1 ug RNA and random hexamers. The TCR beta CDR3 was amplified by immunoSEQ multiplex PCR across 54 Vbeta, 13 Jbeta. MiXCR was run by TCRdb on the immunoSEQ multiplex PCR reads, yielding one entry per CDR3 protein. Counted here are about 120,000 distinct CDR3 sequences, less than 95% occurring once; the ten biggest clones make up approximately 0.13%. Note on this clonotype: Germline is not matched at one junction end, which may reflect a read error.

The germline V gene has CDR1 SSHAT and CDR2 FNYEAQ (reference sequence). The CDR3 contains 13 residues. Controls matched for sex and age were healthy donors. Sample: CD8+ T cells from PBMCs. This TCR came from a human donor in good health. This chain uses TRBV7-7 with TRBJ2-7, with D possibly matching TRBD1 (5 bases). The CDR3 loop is CASSLGQLEEQYF. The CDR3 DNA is TGTGCTAGCAGCCTCGGACAATTAGAGGAGCAGTACTTC.